The clone carrying this TCR beta chain occurred many times. The antigen is not known. The entry originates in a study of HIV-infected patients and healthy controls. Findings and caveats of the study: Eight alpha and eight beta V genes differed significantly in mean usage between HIV-infected patients and controls.

Reverse transcription used 500 to 550 ng RNA and constant-region primers for alpha and beta. Using multiplexing indices, alpha and beta chain libraries were generated apart by chain-specific third strand synthesis. In TCRdb, the 5' RACE reads were re-called with MiXCR into one record per CDR3 protein. This table has about 10,000 distinct CDR3 sequences, around 5.3% appearing once. No cell fractionation was done, so the repertoire covers all unsorted peripheral blood T cells. Exclusions covered tumors, febrile or AIDS-related illness, and hepatitis B or C coinfection. The receptor was isolated from an adult with HIV infection. The sequences come from blood, collected before antiretroviral therapy.

The CDR3 spells CASSLATLEAFF. CDR3 DNA: TGTGCCAGCAGCTTAGCCACACTGGAAGCTTTCTTT. The chain links TRBV7-9 to TRBJ1-1; no reliable D call. The CDR3 length is 12 residues. Germline V gene lookup returns CDR1 SEHNR and CDR2 FQNEAQ (reference sequence). The V end lost 0 bases, the J end lost 8 bases, and 7 bases lay between the germline ends.